This T cell receptor beta chain was retrieved from a study of T cells after yellow fever vaccination. The wider study: Preparation of the low-cell-number fractions used SMART-Seq v4 Ultra Low Input. General study findings and limits: Some clonotypes, a small share, were shared between CD4 and CD8 compartments. Boosting was followed by the reappearance of most primary-vaccination clones (just under 97% CD4, around 91% CD8).

This clonotype was seen ten or more times. Its antigen is unidentified. TCRdb reprocessed the 5' RACE reads via MiXCR and lists one record per CDR3 protein. The sample shows about 120,000 distinct CDR3 sequences, 5.5% to 8% of them seen only once. This CDR3 region has 15 residues. The V and J ends lost 1 base and 4 bases respectively, with 12 bases between them. Germline V gives CDR1 LGHDT, CDR2 YNNKEL (reference sequence). The sequence came from a man aged 18 to 30 who received the YFV17D yellow fever vaccine. Sequences were derived from CD4+ T cells sorted from PBMCs, sampled approximately 47 days after the first yellow fever vaccination. The chain couples TRBV3-1 to TRBJ2-3, with D possibly TRBD2 on 7 matching bases. Here the CDR3 reads CASSQGGGPSDTQYF. The CDR3, as DNA: TGTGCCAGCAGCCAAGGCGGGGGCCCATCAGATACGCAGTATTTT.